The 28 T cell receptor beta chains in this list originate from one sample, sequenced in a study of Tregs in tolerant kidney transplant recipients. These receptors have no known antigen. Using immunoSEQ multiplex PCR, the repertoire was profiled, and TCRdb retains in-frame clones only, with some absent. In the table there are about 44,000 clones, just under 97% of which are singletons. Sequencing was done on a sample of Tregs from blood cultured with allogeneic cells. These receptors were taken from a human donor in good health.

V gene TRBV5-6 combines with J gene TRBJ2-7; D gene unclear. Trimming removed 0 bases from V and 2 bases from J, with 9 bases in between. The germline V gene encodes CDR1 SGHDT and CDR2 YYEEEE. This CDR3 is built from 14 residues. CDR3 sequence (DNA): TGTGCCAGCAGCTTGGCTGGGTTCACCTACGAGCAGTACTTC. Its translation is CASSLAGFTYEQYF.

The V call is TRBV27, the J call TRBJ1-4; possibly TRBD1 for D (5 bases). Germline CDR1 and CDR2: MNHEY and SMNVEV (reference sequence). There are 14 residues in the CDR3. V was shortened by 2 bases and J by 7 bases, with 11 bases between the two germline ends. DNA for the CDR3: TGTGCCAGCAGTTTAATGGGGCCGGGTGAAAAACTGTTTTTT. Translated: CASSLMGPGEKLFF.

J is TRBJ2-1 and V is TRBV5-1; D ambiguous. Germline CDR1 reads SGHRS; CDR2 reads YFSETQ. V lost 2 bases and J lost 9, with 6 bases in between. This CDR3 contains 11 residues. DNA of the CDR3: TGCGCCAGCAGCTTTGGGCCTGAGCAGTTCTTC. It is translated as CASSFGPEQFF.

The rearrangement joins TRBV10-3 to TRBJ2-5; 9 nucleotides match TRBD2. J was trimmed by 3 bases and V by 2 bases; bases with no gene match: 7. Germline values: CDR1 ENHRY, CDR2 SYGVKD. The CDR3 length is 16 residues. CDR3 DNA sequence: TGTGCCATCAGTGAGAATCCGCGGGGGGGTAAAGAGACCCAGTACTTC. This codes for CAISENPRGGKETQYF.

J is TRBJ1-3 and V is TRBV19, with D possibly TRBD1 on 6 matching bases. From germline, CDR1 is LNHDA and CDR2 SQIVND (reference sequence). CDR3 length: 15 residues. V was cut by 5 bases and J by 2 bases, with 13 bases left in between. The CDR3 reads CASSSRTVAGNTIYF. CDR3 bases: TGTGCCAGTAGTTCCCGGACAGTTGCTGGAAACACCATATATTTT. Complete variable domain (other parts from reference TRBV19 and TRBJ1-3): DGGITQSPKYLFRKEGQNVTLSCEQNLNHDAMYWYRQDPGQGLRLIYYSQIVNDFQKGDIAEGYSVSREKKESFPLTVTSAQKNPTAFYLCASSSRTVAGNTIYFGEGSWLTVV.

The chain couples TRBV21-1 to TRBJ1-2. TRBV21-1 is an annotated pseudogene. This CDR3 region has 16 residues. CDR3 DNA: TGTGCCAGCAGCGCCCACCGGGAGTGCCAGAACTATGGCTACACCTTC. Translated, it gives CASSAHRECQNYGYTF.

The chain employs TRBV2 and TRBJ1-5; a weak D match, TRBD1 (5 bases). The V gene lost 6 bases and the J gene lost 5 bases, with 14 bases spanning the gap. The V gene's germline CDR1 is SNHLY and CDR2 FYNNEI. This CDR3 is built from 14 residues. This chain's CDR3 is CASSRRVSYQPQHF. CDR3 nucleotide sequence: TGTGCCAGCAGCCGCAGGGTTTCCTATCAGCCCCAGCATTTT.

This chain uses TRBV7-3 with TRBJ1-1, with 7 positions matching TRBD1. Germline V lookup: CDR1 SGHTA, CDR2 FQGTGA. V lost 2 bases to trimming and J lost 3 bases; unmatched junction nucleotides: 12. The CDR3 loop spans 17 amino acids. The CDR3 DNA is TGTGCCAGCAGCTTAGCAGGGGGAGTCAGCTACTACACTGAAGCTTTCTTT. Translation gives CASSLAGGVSYYTEAFF.

The rearrangement joins TRBV6-1 to TRBJ1-5; 9 positions match TRBD1. J was trimmed by 7 bases and V by 8 bases; bases with no gene match: 9. Germline V gene sequence: CDR1 MNHNS, CDR2 SASEGT. This CDR3 is built from 14 residues. CDR3 sequence: CASVLQGANQPQHF. In nucleotides, the CDR3 is TGTGCCAGCGTACTACAGGGGGCGAACCAGCCCCAGCATTTT.

This clone was seen only once. The chain employs TRBV6-6 and TRBJ1-5; D is unclear. V was trimmed by 6 bases and J by 6 bases, leaving 15 bases between them. This CDR3 is 14 amino acids long. From germline, CDR1 is MNHNY and CDR2 SVGAGI (reference sequence). As DNA, the CDR3 is TGTGCCAGCAGCCCCCCCCCGGCGGGTCAGCCCCAGCATTTT. The encoded protein is CASSPPPAGQPQHF.

V and J are TRBV18 and TRBJ2-1; 9 bases match TRBD1. The CDR3 sequence is 12 residues long. The junction had 1 base not matched to a gene; V was cut back by 1 base and J by 12 bases. Germline V CDR1 and CDR2: KGHSH, LQKENI. CDR3 sequence: CASSPQTGGQFF. CDR3 coding DNA: TGTGCCAGCTCACCACAGACAGGGGGGCAGTTCTTC.

The chain has TRBV5-1 and TRBJ2-5; the D is unclear. CDR3 length: 12 amino acids. V was clipped by 0 bases and J by 5 bases, with 5 bases between them. Germline loops: CDR1 SGHRS, CDR2 YFSETQ. DNA of the CDR3: TGCGCCAGCAGCTTGGCAGGCGAGACCCAGTACTTC. This gives the protein CASSLAGETQYF.

CDR3 DNA: TGTGCCAGCAGTCCGGGGGGGGCCGTCAATGAGCAGTTCTTC. It translates to CASSPGGAVNEQFF. V gene TRBV7-8 combines with J gene TRBJ2-1; 8 positions agree with TRBD2. CDR1 is SGHVS and CDR2 is FQNEAQ in the germline V gene. The CDR3 has 14 residues. J gave up 6 bases and V 6 bases, and 7 bases lay outside the gene matches.

This clone was detected once. The rearrangement uses TRBV30 and TRBJ2-7; D remains ambiguous. The ends were cut back, 5 bases at V and 7 bases at J, with 18 bases in the middle. The CDR3 has 13 amino acids. Germline CDR1 is GTSNPN and CDR2 is SVGIG (reference sequence). The CDR3 DNA sequence: TGTGCCTGGGACGCCCTGGCTCGCTCTGAGCAGTACTTC. Encoded protein: CAWDALARSEQYF.

This chain uses TRBV5-1 with TRBJ2-1; D is undetermined. The CDR3 extends over 13 amino acids. Germline V gene lookup returns CDR1 SGHRS and CDR2 YFSETQ. With 0 bases removed from V and 4 bases from J, the gap between germline ends came to 5 bases. The CDR3 sequence: CASSLVQYNEQFF. The CDR3 nucleotides read TGCGCCAGCAGCTTGGTACAGTACAATGAGCAGTTCTTC.

This clone was seen only once. V and J are TRBV19 and TRBJ1-5; 7 bases agree with TRBD1. This CDR3 spans 14 amino acids. The ends lost 11 bases at V and 0 bases at J; junction bases unmatched: 7. Germline assignment: CDR1 LNHDA and CDR2 SQIVND (reference sequence). CDR3 residues: CALGTADSNQPQHF. CDR3 bases: TGTGCCCTCGGGACAGCCGATAGCAATCAGCCCCAGCATTTT.

The rearrangement uses TRBV11-3 and TRBJ2-2; D might be TRBD1 (7 bases). This CDR3 is 17 amino acids long. The germline gives CDR1 SGHNT, CDR2 YENEEA. The V end was cut by 0 bases, the J end by 5 bases, with 16 bases between. CDR3 nucleotides: TGTGCCAGCAGCTTAGATTCCTTTCAGGGGGGTACCGGGGAGCTGTTTTTT. Protein sequence: CASSLDSFQGGTGELFF.

The chain uses TRBV16 and TRBJ1-2; unclear D gene. V lost 2 bases, J lost 0 bases, and 10 bases lay in between. The CDR3 has 15 amino acids. The germline CDR1 and CDR2 sequences are KGHSY and FQNENV. CDR3 bases: TGTGCCAGCAGCCAAACGCTGTGGGCTAACTATGGCTACACCTTC. Amino acid sequence: CASSQTLWANYGYTF.

The chain links TRBV27 to TRBJ1-5; maybe TRBD1 (6 bases). The length of the CDR3 is 14 residues. V lost 3 bases, J lost 4 bases, and 10 bases lay in between. Germline V gene sequence: CDR1 MNHEY, CDR2 SMNVEV (reference sequence). The CDR3 reads CASSFWGANQPQHF. The CDR3 nucleotides read TGTGCCAGCAGTTTCTGGGGGGCGAATCAGCCCCAGCATTTT.

This clone was seen only once. This sequence joins TRBV7-9 and TRBJ1-1; 8 nucleotides agree with TRBD1. V was pared by 6 bases and J by 0 bases, with 12 bases of the junction left unmatched. CDR1 is SEHNR, CDR2 FQNEAQ, per germline (reference sequence). The length of the CDR3 is 17 residues. CDR3 DNA: TGTGCCAGCAGTTGGCAATTTACAGGGGGAATGAACACTGAAGCTTTCTTT. This codes for CASSWQFTGGMNTEAFF.

The chain links TRBV27 to TRBJ1-1; D is unclear. Germline V gene data show CDR1 as MNHEY and CDR2 as SMNVEV (reference sequence). V lost 3 bases, J lost 1 base, and 6 bases lay in between. The CDR3 runs to 13 residues. The CDR3 bases are TGTGCCAGCAGTTTGGGGAGGAACACTGAAGCTTTCTTT. Protein product: CASSLGRNTEAFF.

V usage is TRBV2 and J usage is TRBJ1-1; D is perhaps TRBD1 (6 bases). The CDR3 covers 14 residues. Germline loops: CDR1 SNHLY, CDR2 FYNNEI. Deletions cut 7 bases from V and 5 bases from J, with 17 bases between. CDR3 nucleotides: TGTGCCAGCATGACCAGGCAGGGGAAGACTGAAGCTTTCTTT. This sequence encodes CASMTRQGKTEAFF.

The chain has TRBV2 and TRBJ2-7; TRBD1 matches at 7 bases. Trimming took 6 bases from V and 3 from J; bases not matched to a gene: 8. This CDR3 comprises 14 residues. CDR1 is SNHLY, CDR2 FYNNEI, per germline. The CDR3 DNA follows: TGTGCCAGCAGACCCGGGACAGCTATCTACGAGCAGTACTTC. Residues: CASRPGTAIYEQYF. Complete variable domain (other parts from reference TRBV2 and TRBJ2-7): EPEVTQTPSHQVTQMGQEVILRCVPISNHLYFYWYRQILGQKVEFLVSFYNNEISEKSEIFDDQFSVERPDGSNFTLKIRSTKLEDSAMYFCASRPGTAIYEQYFGPGTRLTVT.

The J gene is TRBJ1-2, the V gene TRBV7-3; 7 bases match TRBD1. The V and J ends lost 0 bases and 8 bases, in that order; junction bases with no gene match: 6. CDR3 length: 14 amino acids. CDR1 is SGHTA, CDR2 FQGTGA, per germline. CDR3 residues: CASSLTGRGSGYTF. CDR3 nucleotides: TGTGCCAGCAGCTTAACCGGCAGGGGGAGCGGCTACACCTTC.

The CDR3, as DNA: TGTGCCAGTAGTTTGCGCTTCTATGGCTACACCTTC. Encoded protein: CASSLRFYGYTF. The chain couples TRBV19 to TRBJ1-2; no clear D gene. This CDR3 contains 12 residues. V dropped 5 bases and J dropped 4 bases, with 8 bases sitting between them. CDR1 and CDR2 (germline): LNHDA, SQIVND (reference sequence).

V is TRBV2 and J is TRBJ1-4; TRBD1 might be the D (6 bases). Germline loops: CDR1 SNHLY, CDR2 FYNNEI. The CDR3 totals 14 residues. Trimming pared 8 bases from V and 6 bases from J, leaving 16 bases between. The CDR3: CASGGQGADEKLFF. The CDR3 bases are TGTGCCAGCGGGGGCCAAGGAGCTGATGAAAAACTGTTTTTT.

V is TRBV7-9 and J is TRBJ1-1, with D hard to call. V was trimmed by 3 bases and J by 3 bases, leaving 11 bases between them. The germline V gene has CDR1 SEHNR and CDR2 FQNEAQ (reference sequence). This CDR3 comprises 14 residues. As DNA, the CDR3 is TGTGCCAGCAGCTTTTTCTCGAAGGACACTGAAGCTTTCTTT. It codes for CASSFFSKDTEAFF.

The chain carries TRBV5-1 and TRBJ1-2; 7 bases fit TRBD1. Germline CDR1 is SGHRS and CDR2 is YFSETQ. The V segment lost 3 bases and the J segment 5 bases; nucleotides outside the gene matches: 1. The CDR3 runs 12 residues. The CDR3: CASSSGQYGYTF. The CDR3 DNA sequence: TGCGCCAGCAGCTCGGGACAGTATGGCTACACCTTC.